This is a list of T cell receptor beta chains from one sample in a study of blood T cell repertoires in COVID-19. TCRdb keeps only in-frame clones here, not all; method: immunoSEQ multiplex PCR. The data show about 55,000 clones, roughly 85% seen once. The sample comprised peripheral blood. These receptors all come from a human donor in a cohort sampled during active COVID-19. Both conserved end residues are part of each CDR3. The D gene is left open where the match is weak. Clone size appears in some rows only: once, few, many, or a class for an expanded clone.

V	J	size	D	CDR3	DNA
TRBV5-1	TRBJ1-5	few	NA	CASSLLGGGNQPQHF	TGCGCCAGCAGCTTGTTAGGAGGGGGCAATCAGCCCCAGCATTTT
TRBV11-2	TRBJ2-1	NA	TRBD2	CASSPAPLAGGGGDEQFF	TGTGCCAGCAGCCCAGCGCCACTAGCGGGAGGGGGCGGTGATGAGCAGTTCTTC
TRBV24-1	TRBJ2-1	NA	TRBD1	CATSDSGTGYNEQFF	TGTGCCACCAGTGATTCCGGGACAGGTTACAATGAGCAGTTCTTC
TRBV7-3	TRBJ2-7	NA	TRBD1	CASSQQTGDYEQYF	TGTGCCAGCAGCCAACAGACAGGGGACTACGAGCAGTACTTC
TRBV11-2	TRBJ2-7	NA	TRBD2	CASSRTGLAQSYEQYF	TGTGCCAGCAGCCGAACGGGACTAGCGCAATCCTACGAGCAGTACTTC
TRBV5-6	TRBJ2-7	once	TRBD2	CASSLAREFRYEQYF	TGTGCCAGCAGCTTGGCGCGGGAGTTTCGCTACGAGCAGTACTTC
TRBV6-5	TRBJ2-5	NA	TRBD2	CASSSGGGYQETQYF	TGTGCCAGCAGTTCGGGCGGGGGATACCAAGAGACCCAGTACTTC
TRBV19	TRBJ2-7	NA	TRBD1	CASSANPGTGGSLPYEQYF	TGTGCCAGTAGTGCCAATCCCGGGACAGGGGGCAGTCTCCCCTACGAGCAGTACTTC
TRBV3-1/TRBV3-2	TRBJ2-3	NA	TRBD1	CASSSGTGGWDTQYF	TGTGCCAGCAGTTCCGGGACAGGGGGGTGGGATACGCAGTATTTT
TRBV6-2/TRBV6-3	TRBJ2-3	NA	NA	CASSDTSLDTDTQYF	TGTGCCAGCAGTGACACTAGCCTTGATACAGATACGCAGTATTTT
TRBV5-6	TRBJ2-3	NA	TRBD1	CASSLLGTDLLDTQYF	TGTGCCAGCAGCTTGTTGGGGACAGACTTACTCGATACGCAGTATTTT
TRBV10-3	TRBJ2-3	NA	NA	CAISESGAGGLSTDTQYF	TGTGCCATCAGTGAATCAGGGGCCGGGGGGCTAAGCACAGATACGCAGTATTTT
TRBV12-5	TRBJ2-5	NA	NA	CASGLAPPSGIKETQYF	TGTGCTAGTGGTTTGGCTCCCCCGAGCGGTATAAAAGAGACCCAGTACTTC
TRBV7-2	TRBJ1-2	few	NA	CASSSNQEGYTF	TGTGCCAGCAGCTCTAATCAGGAAGGCTACACCTTC
TRBV4-1	TRBJ2-3	NA	NA	CASSQDQRASTDTQYF	TGCGCCAGCAGCCAAGATCAGCGGGCTAGCACAGATACGCAGTATTTT
TRBV7-3	TRBJ2-1	NA	TRBD1	CASRAGGYSYNEQFF	TGTGCCAGCAGGGCAGGGGGTTACTCGTACAATGAGCAGTTCTTC
TRBV5-4	TRBJ2-5	NA	NA	CASSFSARYGETQYF	TGTGCCAGCAGCTTTTCTGCCCGCTATGGAGAGACCCAGTACTTC
TRBV5-1	TRBJ2-5	NA	TRBD2	CASSLALAGSGETQYF	TGCGCCAGCAGCTTGGCGCTAGCGGGATCGGGAGAGACCCAGTACTTC
TRBV5-3	TRBJ1-6	NA	NA	CARSLGPDRSHSPLHF	TGTGCCAGAAGCTTGGGTCCTGACAGAAGTCATTCACCCCTCCACTTT
TRBV19	TRBJ2-2	NA	TRBD1	CASSVDRGSSTGELFF	TGTGCCAGTAGTGTCGACAGGGGTAGTAGCACCGGGGAGCTGTTTTTT